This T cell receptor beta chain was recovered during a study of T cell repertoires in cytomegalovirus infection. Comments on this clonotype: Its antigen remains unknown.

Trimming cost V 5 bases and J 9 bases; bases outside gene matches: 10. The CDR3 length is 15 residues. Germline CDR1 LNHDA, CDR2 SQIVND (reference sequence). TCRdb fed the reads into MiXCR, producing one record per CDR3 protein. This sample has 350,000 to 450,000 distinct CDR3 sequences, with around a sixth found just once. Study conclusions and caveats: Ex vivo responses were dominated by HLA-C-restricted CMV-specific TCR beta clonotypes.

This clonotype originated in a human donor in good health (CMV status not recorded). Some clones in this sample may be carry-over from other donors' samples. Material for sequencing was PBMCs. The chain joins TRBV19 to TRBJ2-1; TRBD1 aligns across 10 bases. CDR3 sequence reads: CASSALGQGEVEQFF. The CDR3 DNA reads TGTGCCAGTAGTGCCCTTGGACAGGGGGAAGTTGAGCAGTTCTTC.